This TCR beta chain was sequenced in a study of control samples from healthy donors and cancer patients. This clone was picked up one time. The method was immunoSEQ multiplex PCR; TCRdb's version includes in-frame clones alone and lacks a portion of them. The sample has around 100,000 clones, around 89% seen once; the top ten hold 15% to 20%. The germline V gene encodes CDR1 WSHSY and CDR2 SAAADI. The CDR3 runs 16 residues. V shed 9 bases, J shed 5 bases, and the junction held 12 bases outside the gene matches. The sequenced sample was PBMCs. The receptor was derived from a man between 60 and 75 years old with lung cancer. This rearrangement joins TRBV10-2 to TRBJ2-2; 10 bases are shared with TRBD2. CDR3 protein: CASTSGGAGGTGELFF. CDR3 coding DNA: TGCGCCAGTACGAGCGGGGGGGCCGGCGGGACCGGGGAGCTGTTTTTT.